Sequencing of this T cell receptor beta chain was carried out in a study of CD4 T cells in relation to SARS-CoV-2 and coronaviruses. On the study more broadly: TCR beta CDR3s were sequenced after roughly ten-day antigen culture of PBMCs. General study points: Crossreactive clones expanded significantly less to SARS-CoV-2 than monoreactive clones.

Unexposed donor CD4+ T cells date from about 2011-2018, before the COVID-19 pandemic. After approximately 10 days of culture, CD4+ T cells were isolated. As cell numbers allowed, unexposed-donor CD4+ T cells faced SARS-CoV-2 S/N and four cold-coronavirus spikes. Germline CDR1 is SGHRS and CDR2 is YFSETQ. The CDR3 length is 18 residues. Trimming removed 2 bases from V and 6 bases from J, with 26 bases in between. Points on this clone: Its specificity is not known.

Libraries were prepared by immunoSEQ multiplex PCR; TCRdb keeps only in-frame clonotypes and omits some of them. The sample has under 20,000 clones; roughly 77% are singletons. Sequencing was carried out using CD4+ T cells from PBMCs, cultured in vitro. V usage is TRBV5-1 and J usage is TRBJ2-5; tentatively, D is TRBD1 (7 bases). This clonotype was obtained from a human donor in good health. The CDR3 reads CASSLLPIGGGKGKTQYF. CDR3 coding DNA: TGCGCCAGCAGCTTACTACCTATCGGAGGGGGCAAAGGGAAGACCCAGTACTTC.